A single sample is the source of the 9 T cell receptor beta chains below, sequenced in a study of T-cell memory formation after mild COVID-19. TCRdb itself ran the 5' RACE reads through MiXCR, one entry per CDR3 protein. This table holds 550,000 to 700,000 distinct CDR3 sequences, 15% to 20% found once. The sequenced sample consisted of PBMCs or a T cell subset sorted from them (not recorded which). The receptors stem from an adult woman who had mild COVID-19 (a few samples of this study predate the infection). Cell type and time point are not known.

The J gene is TRBJ2-5, the V gene TRBV6-5; D is possibly TRBD2 (7 bases). The germline gives CDR1 MNHEY, CDR2 SVGAGI. Trimming shortened V by 2 bases and J by 5 bases, and 18 bases separated the two germline ends. The CDR3 has 16 amino acids. The CDR3, as DNA: TGTGCCAGCAGTTACAACGGGGGGCTCGCTGGGGAGACCCAGTACTTC. Protein: CASSYNGGLAGETQYF.

A few counts support this clonotype. The chain recombines TRBV23-1 with TRBJ2-3; no clear D. TRBV23-1 is known as an ORF, though its function is uncertain. This CDR3 is 15 amino acids long. Trimming took off 0 bases at V and 2 bases at J, with 9 bases between the two ends. CDR3 DNA: TGCGCCAGCAGTCAATCGCCTAGGGCCACAGATACGCAGTATTTT. This codes for CASSQSPRATDTQYF.

This chain uses TRBV5-6 with TRBJ1-1; D not certain. Germline-derived CDR1 and CDR2 are SGHDT and YYEEEE. CDR3 length: 11 amino acids. Trimming cost V 1 base and J 6 bases, with 4 bases left between them. The CDR3 spells CASSLRSEAFF. The CDR3 nucleotides are TGTGCCAGCAGCTTGAGGTCTGAAGCTTTCTTT.

At least ten counts were recorded for this clonotype. This rearrangement joins TRBV18 to TRBJ1-2; 8 positions match TRBD1. Germline CDR1 and CDR2: KGHSH and LQKENI. This CDR3 is 13 amino acids long. Trimming cost V 3 bases and J 7 bases; bases outside gene matches: 4. The CDR3 coding sequence is TGTGCCAGCTCACCTGGGACAGGATCTGGCTACACCTTC. Translated: CASSPGTGSGYTF.

This clonotype was observed a handful of times. The rearrangement links TRBV25-1 to TRBJ2-7, with 9 bases aligning to TRBD1. The CDR3 has 15 amino acids. Germline V gene data show CDR1 as MGHDK and CDR2 as SYGVNS. The ends lost 2 bases at V and 4 bases at J; junction bases unmatched: 6. CDR3 nucleotide sequence: TGTGCCAGCAGTGAACCGGGACAGGGAGATTACGAGCAGTACTTC. It encodes CASSEPGQGDYEQYF.

The chain joins TRBV5-1 to TRBJ2-1; TRBD2 matches 8 bases. Germline-derived CDR1 and CDR2 are SGHRS and YFSETQ. The length of the CDR3 is 14 residues. V lost 7 bases and J lost 7; bases outside the gene matches: 10. In DNA form, the CDR3 reads TGCGCCAGCGCCGGGGGGGAGCGGGAGAATGAGCAGTTCTTC. Translation gives CASAGGERENEQFF.

This chain uses TRBV7-2 with TRBJ2-7; D not resolved. Per germline, CDR1 SGHTA and CDR2 FQGNSA. The CDR3 runs to 14 residues. Trimming took 5 bases from V and 3 from J, leaving 14 bases between them. As DNA, the CDR3 is TGTGCCAGCAGCAACATCGGCAGTCACTACGAGCAGTACTTC. Residues: CASSNIGSHYEQYF. Full variable domain (remainder filled in from reference TRBV7-2 and TRBJ2-7): GAGVSQSPSNKVTEKGKDVELRCDPISGHTALYWYRQSLGQGLEFLIYFQGNSAPDKSGLPSDRFSAERTGGSVSTLTIQRTQQEDSAVYLCASSNIGSHYEQYFGPGTRLTVT.

This clonotype was counted between two and nine times. The chain couples TRBV2 to TRBJ1-2; 11 bases align to TRBD1. V shed 4 bases, J shed 2 bases, and the junction held 9 bases outside the gene matches. Germline CDR1 and CDR2: SNHLY and FYNNEI. The CDR3 runs 17 residues. The chain's CDR3 is CASSALFGQGANYGYTF. DNA for the CDR3: TGTGCCAGCAGTGCCCTCTTCGGACAGGGGGCAAACTATGGCTACACCTTC.

The J gene is TRBJ2-3, the V gene TRBV20-1; 8 nucleotides align to TRBD2. CDR3 length: 14 residues. CDR1 and CDR2 from the germline V gene are DFQATT and SNEGSKA (reference sequence). V gave up 5 bases and J gave up 2 bases; unmatched junction bases: 6. The CDR3 sequence is CSALAGDYTDTQYF. The CDR3 DNA reads as TGCAGTGCTCTAGCGGGCGACTACACAGATACGCAGTATTTT.